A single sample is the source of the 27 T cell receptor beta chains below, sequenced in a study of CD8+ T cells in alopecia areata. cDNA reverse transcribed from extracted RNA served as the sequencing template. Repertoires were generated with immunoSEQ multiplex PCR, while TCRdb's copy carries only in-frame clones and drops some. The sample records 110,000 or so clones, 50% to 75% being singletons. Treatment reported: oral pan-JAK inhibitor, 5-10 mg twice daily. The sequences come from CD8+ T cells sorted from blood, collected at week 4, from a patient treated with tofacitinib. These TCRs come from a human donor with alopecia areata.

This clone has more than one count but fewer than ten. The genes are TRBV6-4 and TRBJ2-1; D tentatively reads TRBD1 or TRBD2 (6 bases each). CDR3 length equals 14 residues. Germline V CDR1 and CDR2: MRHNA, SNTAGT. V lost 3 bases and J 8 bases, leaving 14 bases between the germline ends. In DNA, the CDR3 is TGTGCCAGCAGTGATAAGGGGGGTCAGGATGAGCAGTTCTTC. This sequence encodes CASSDKGGQDEQFF.

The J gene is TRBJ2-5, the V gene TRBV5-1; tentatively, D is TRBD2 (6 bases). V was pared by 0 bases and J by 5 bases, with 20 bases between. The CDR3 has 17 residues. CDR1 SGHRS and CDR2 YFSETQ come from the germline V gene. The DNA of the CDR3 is TGCGCCAGCAGCTTGGCCGCGGTCTTAGGGGAGGAGGAGACCCAGTACTTC. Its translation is CASSLAAVLGEEETQYF.

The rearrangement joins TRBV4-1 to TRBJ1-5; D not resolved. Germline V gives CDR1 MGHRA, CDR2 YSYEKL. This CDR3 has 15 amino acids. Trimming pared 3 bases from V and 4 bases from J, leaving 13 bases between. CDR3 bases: TGCGCCAGCAGCCACGTAATGGGAGCAAATCAGCCCCAGCATTTT. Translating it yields CASSHVMGANQPQHF.

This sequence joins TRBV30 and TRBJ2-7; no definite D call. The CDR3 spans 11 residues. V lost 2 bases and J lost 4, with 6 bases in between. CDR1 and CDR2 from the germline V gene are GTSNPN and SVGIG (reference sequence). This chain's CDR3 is CAWSLLYEQYF. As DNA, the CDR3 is TGTGCCTGGAGTCTCTTATACGAGCAGTACTTC.

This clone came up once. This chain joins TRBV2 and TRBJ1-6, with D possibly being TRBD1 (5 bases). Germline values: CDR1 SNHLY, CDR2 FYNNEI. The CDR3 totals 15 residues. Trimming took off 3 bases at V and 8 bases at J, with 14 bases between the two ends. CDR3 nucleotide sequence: TGTGCCAGCAGTGATCTGGGGCAGCCGGATTCACCCCTCCACTTT. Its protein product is CASSDLGQPDSPLHF.

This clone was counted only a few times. The CDR3 sequence: CASSFAQGYEQYF. CDR3 nucleotide sequence: TGTGCCAGCAGTTTTGCACAGGGCTACGAGCAGTACTTC. The chain joins TRBV27 to TRBJ2-7; the D gene is possibly TRBD1 (6 bases). Germline V lookup: CDR1 MNHEY, CDR2 SMNVEV (reference sequence). The length of the CDR3 is 13 residues. V lost 3 bases and J 3 bases, leaving 9 bases between the germline ends.

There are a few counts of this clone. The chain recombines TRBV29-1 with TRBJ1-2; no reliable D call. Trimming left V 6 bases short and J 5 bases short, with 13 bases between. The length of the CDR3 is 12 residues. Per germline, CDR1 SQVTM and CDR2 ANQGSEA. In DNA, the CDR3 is TGCAGCGTATTCAGACGGCCGTATGGCTACACCTTC. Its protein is CSVFRRPYGYTF.

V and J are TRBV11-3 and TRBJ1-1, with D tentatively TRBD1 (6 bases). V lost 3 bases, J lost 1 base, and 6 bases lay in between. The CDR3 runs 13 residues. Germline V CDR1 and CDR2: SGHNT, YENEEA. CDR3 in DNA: TGTGCCAGCAGCTTGACAGGGAACACTGAAGCTTTCTTT. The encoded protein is CASSLTGNTEAFF.

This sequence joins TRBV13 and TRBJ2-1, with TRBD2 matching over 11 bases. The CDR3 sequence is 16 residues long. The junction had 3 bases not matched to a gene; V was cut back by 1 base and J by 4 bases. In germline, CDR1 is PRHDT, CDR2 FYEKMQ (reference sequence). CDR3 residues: CASSLVSSGGYNEQFF. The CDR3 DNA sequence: TGTGCCAGCAGCTTAGTGTCTAGCGGGGGGTACAATGAGCAGTTCTTC.

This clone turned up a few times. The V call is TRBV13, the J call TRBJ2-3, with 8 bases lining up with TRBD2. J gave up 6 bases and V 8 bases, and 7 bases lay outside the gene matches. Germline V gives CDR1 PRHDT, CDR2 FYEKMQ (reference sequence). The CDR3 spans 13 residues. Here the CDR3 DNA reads TGTGCCAGCTCCCGGGGGGGCCTGGATACGCAGTATTTT. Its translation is CASSRGGLDTQYF.

The CDR3 coding sequence is TGCAGCGTTGACAGGCAGGAGTTTGGCTACACCTTC. Residues: CSVDRQEFGYTF. The J gene is TRBJ1-2, the V gene TRBV29-1, with unresolved D. V lost 3 bases to trimming and J lost 7 bases, with 12 bases between them. Germline V gene sequence: CDR1 SQVTM, CDR2 ANQGSEA. The CDR3 totals 12 residues.

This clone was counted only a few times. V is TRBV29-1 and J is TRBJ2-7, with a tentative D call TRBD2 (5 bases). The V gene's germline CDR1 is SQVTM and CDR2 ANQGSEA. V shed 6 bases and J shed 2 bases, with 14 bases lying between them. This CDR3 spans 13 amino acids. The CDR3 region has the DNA TGCAGCGTCTCTCTGACCGGGACCTACGAGCAGTACTTC. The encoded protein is CSVSLTGTYEQYF.

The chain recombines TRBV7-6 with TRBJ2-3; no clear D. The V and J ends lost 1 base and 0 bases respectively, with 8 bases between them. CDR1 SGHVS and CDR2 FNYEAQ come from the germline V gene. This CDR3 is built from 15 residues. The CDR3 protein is CASSLGVSSTDTQYF. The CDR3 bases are TGTGCCAGCAGCTTAGGGGTATCTAGCACAGATACGCAGTATTTT.

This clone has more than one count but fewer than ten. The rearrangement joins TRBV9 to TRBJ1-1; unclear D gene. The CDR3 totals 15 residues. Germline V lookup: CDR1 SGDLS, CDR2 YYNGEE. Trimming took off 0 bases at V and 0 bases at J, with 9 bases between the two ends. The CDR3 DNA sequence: TGTGCCAGCAGCGTAGCGGGCACATTGAACACTGAAGCTTTCTTT. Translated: CASSVAGTLNTEAFF.

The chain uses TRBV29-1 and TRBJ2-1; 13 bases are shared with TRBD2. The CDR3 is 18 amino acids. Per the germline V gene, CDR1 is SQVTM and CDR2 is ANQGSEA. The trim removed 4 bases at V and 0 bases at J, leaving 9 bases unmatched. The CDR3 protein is CSVGSLTSGGASYNEQFF. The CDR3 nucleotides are TGCAGCGTTGGCTCCCTCACTAGCGGGGGGGCCTCCTACAATGAGCAGTTCTTC.

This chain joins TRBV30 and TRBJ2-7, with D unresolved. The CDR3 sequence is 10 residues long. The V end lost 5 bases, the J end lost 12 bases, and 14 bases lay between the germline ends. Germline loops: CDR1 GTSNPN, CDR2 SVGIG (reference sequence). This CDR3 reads CAWDLGKWYF. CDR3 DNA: TGTGCCTGGGACCTGGGGAAGTGGTACTTC.

CDR3 amino acids: CASSIAGTYTEAFF. In DNA, the CDR3 is TGTGCCAGTAGTATCGCGGGAACTTACACTGAAGCTTTCTTT. The chain joins TRBV19 to TRBJ1-1; D gene unclear. Per the germline V gene, CDR1 is LNHDA and CDR2 is SQIVND (reference sequence). The CDR3 is 14 residues long. Trimming left V 3 bases short and J 3 bases short, with 11 bases between. Looking up the rest from reference TRBV19 and TRBJ1-1 gives the full variable domain: DGGITQSPKYLFRKEGQNVTLSCEQNLNHDAMYWYRQDPGQGLRLIYYSQIVNDFQKGDIAEGYSVSREKKESFPLTVTSAQKNPTAFYLCASSIAGTYTEAFFGQGTRLTVV.

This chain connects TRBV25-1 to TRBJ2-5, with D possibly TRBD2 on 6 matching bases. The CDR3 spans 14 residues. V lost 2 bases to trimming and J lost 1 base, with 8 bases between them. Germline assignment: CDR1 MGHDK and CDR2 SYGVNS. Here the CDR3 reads CASSELGSQETQYF. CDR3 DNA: TGTGCCAGCAGTGAACTCGGGAGCCAAGAGACCCAGTACTTC.

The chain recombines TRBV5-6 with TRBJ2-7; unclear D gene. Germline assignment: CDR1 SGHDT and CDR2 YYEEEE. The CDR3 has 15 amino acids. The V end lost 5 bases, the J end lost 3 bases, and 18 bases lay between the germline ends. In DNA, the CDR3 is TGTGCCAGCAGGGCAGGTGGCAGTCTCATCTACGAGCAGTACTTC. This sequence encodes CASRAGGSLIYEQYF. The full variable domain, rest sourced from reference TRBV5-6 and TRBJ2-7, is DAGVTQSPTHLIKTRGQQVTLRCSPKSGHDTVSWYQQALGQGPQFIFQYYEEEERQRGNFPDRFSGHQFPNYSSELNVNALLLGDSALYLCASRAGGSLIYEQYFGPGTRLTVT.

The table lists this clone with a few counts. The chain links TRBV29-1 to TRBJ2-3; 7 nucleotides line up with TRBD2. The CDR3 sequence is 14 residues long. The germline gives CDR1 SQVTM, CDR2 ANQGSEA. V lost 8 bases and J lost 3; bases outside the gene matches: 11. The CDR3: CSCGGVAPTDTQYF. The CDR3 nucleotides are TGCAGCTGTGGGGGGGTGGCTCCAACAGATACGCAGTATTTT.

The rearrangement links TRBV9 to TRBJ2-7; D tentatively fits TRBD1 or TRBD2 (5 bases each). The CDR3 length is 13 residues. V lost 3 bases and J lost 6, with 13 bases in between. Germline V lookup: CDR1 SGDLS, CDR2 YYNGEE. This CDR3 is CASSAGAGSEQYF. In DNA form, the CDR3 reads TGTGCCAGCAGCGCCGGGGCTGGATCCGAGCAGTACTTC.

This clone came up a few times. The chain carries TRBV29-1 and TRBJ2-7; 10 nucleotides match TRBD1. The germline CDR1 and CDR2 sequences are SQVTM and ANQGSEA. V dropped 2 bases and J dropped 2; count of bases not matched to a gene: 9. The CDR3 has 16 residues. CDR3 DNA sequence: TGCAGCGTTGAACGCGGGACAGGGGCCCTCACCTACGAGCAGTACTTC. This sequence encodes CSVERGTGALTYEQYF.

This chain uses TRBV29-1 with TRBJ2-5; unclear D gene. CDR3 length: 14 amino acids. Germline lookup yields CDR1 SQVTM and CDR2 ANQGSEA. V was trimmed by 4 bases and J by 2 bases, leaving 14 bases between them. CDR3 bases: TGCAGCGTTGTAACAGCTACCCTTCAAGAGACCCAGTACTTC. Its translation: CSVVTATLQETQYF.

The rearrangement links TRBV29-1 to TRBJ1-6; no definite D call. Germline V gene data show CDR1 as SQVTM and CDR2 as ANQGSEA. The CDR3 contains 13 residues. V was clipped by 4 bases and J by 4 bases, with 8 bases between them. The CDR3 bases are TGCAGCGTTGCCGGGCCTTATAATTCACCCCTCCACTTT. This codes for CSVAGPYNSPLHF.

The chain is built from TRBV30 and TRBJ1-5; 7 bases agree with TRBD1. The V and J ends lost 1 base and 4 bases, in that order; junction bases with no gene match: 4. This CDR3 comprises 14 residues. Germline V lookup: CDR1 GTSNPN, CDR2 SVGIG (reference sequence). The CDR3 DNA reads TGTGCCTGGAGTGGTACAGGGGCTAATCAGCCCCAGCATTTT. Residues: CAWSGTGANQPQHF. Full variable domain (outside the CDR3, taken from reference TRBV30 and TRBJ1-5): SQTIHQWPATLVQPVGSPLSLECTVEGTSNPNLYWYRQAAGRGLQLLFYSVGIGQISSEVPQNLSASRPQDRQFILSSKKLLLSDSGFYLCAWSGTGANQPQHFGDGTRLSIL.

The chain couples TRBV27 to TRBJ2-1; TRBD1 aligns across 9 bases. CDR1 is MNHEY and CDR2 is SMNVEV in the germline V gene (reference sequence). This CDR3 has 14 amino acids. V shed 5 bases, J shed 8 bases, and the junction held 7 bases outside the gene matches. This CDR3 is CASSLNRGQDEQFF. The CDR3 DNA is TGTGCCAGCAGTCTAAACAGGGGGCAGGATGAGCAGTTCTTC.

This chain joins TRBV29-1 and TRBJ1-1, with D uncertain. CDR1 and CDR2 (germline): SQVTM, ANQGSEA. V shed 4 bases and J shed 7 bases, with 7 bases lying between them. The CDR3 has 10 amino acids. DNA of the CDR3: TGCAGCGTTGGTGGAAATGAAGCTTTCTTT. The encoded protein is CSVGGNEAFF.